What follows are 16 T cell receptor beta chains derived from one specimen sequenced in a study of OX40 agonist ivuxolimab in advanced cancers. Here immunoSEQ multiplex PCR was the method, and the copy in TCRdb shows in-frame clones only, minus some. The table includes 90,000 to 150,000 clones, approximately 90% detected once. Specimen: CD4+ or CD8+ T cells sorted from blood, collected in a trial of the OX40 agonist ivuxolimab. These receptors were taken from an adult with an advanced solid tumor such as melanoma, head and neck, liver or kidney cancer.

The V and J genes are TRBV2 and TRBJ2-2; 7 nucleotides agree with TRBD1. CDR3 size: 14 residues. Trimming took 5 bases from V and 4 from J; bases not matched to a gene: 4. CDR1 and CDR2 from the germline V gene are SNHLY and FYNNEI. CDR3 coding DNA: TGTGCCAGCAGTAAGGGACAGACCACCGGGGAGCTGTTTTTT. It encodes CASSKGQTTGELFF.

This sequence joins TRBV19 and TRBJ2-7; 9 positions agree with TRBD1. Germline V gene lookup returns CDR1 LNHDA and CDR2 SQIVND (reference sequence). The CDR3 is made up of 14 amino acids. With 6 bases clipped from V and 2 bases from J, the junction kept 5 bases outside the gene matches. This chain's CDR3 is CASSPWDRAYEQYF. The CDR3 nucleotides read TGTGCCAGTAGCCCCTGGGACAGGGCCTACGAGCAGTACTTC.

The V gene is TRBV4-2, the J gene TRBJ2-3; D is possibly TRBD1 (6 bases). The CDR3 is 14 amino acids. Trimming took off 4 bases at V and 0 bases at J, with 8 bases between the two ends. Germline V CDR1 and CDR2: LGHNA, YNFKEQ. The CDR3 spells CASSLGQSTDTQYF. The CDR3 DNA reads as TGTGCCAGCAGCCTAGGACAGAGCACAGATACGCAGTATTTT.

The chain joins TRBV28 to TRBJ1-2; the match to TRBD1 covers 8 bases. This CDR3 is built from 14 residues. CDR1 MDHEN and CDR2 SYDVKM come from the germline V gene. V shed 5 bases and J 3 bases; nucleotides not matched to a gene: 5. Written as DNA, the CDR3 is TGTGCCAGCAGTCCAGGGGGCGCTGACTATGGCTACACCTTC. It yields the protein CASSPGGADYGYTF.

The chain carries TRBV28 and TRBJ2-4; 9 nucleotides line up with TRBD1. V lost 6 bases, J lost 2 bases, and 5 bases stayed unmatched. The CDR3 has 15 residues. CDR1 and CDR2 (germline): MDHEN, SYDVKM. CDR3 sequence reads: CASRQTGGSKNIQYF. CDR3 bases: TGTGCCAGCAGGCAGACAGGGGGTTCCAAAAACATTCAGTACTTC.

V is TRBV29-1 and J is TRBJ2-5; D possibly corresponds to TRBD2 (5 bases). The germline V and J ends were trimmed by 8 bases and 3 bases, with 22 bases remaining between them. The CDR3 spans 15 residues. Germline CDR1 SQVTM, CDR2 ANQGSEA. CDR3 sequence reads: CSLRGPRFPKETQYF. The CDR3 bases are TGCAGCCTTCGAGGGCCCCGCTTTCCCAAAGAGACCCAGTACTTC.

The chain links TRBV7-2 to TRBJ1-2; possible D gene TRBD1, 6 bases. CDR3 length: 13 residues. CDR1 and CDR2 (germline): SGHTA, FQGNSA. The V gene lost 3 bases and the J gene lost 6 bases, with 11 bases spanning the gap. In nucleotides, the CDR3 is TGTGCCAGCAGCTTTAACAGGGAGAATGGCTACACCTTC. This codes for CASSFNRENGYTF.

This chain joins TRBV7-2 and TRBJ1-6, with 7 bases that match TRBD1. CDR3 size: 13 residues. In germline, CDR1 is SGHTA, CDR2 FQGNSA. The ends lost 3 bases at V and 13 bases at J; junction bases unmatched: 6. CDR3 in amino acids: CASSFLEQGPLHF. CDR3 sequence (DNA): TGTGCCAGCAGCTTCCTCGAACAGGGGCCCCTCCACTTT.

V gene TRBV11-2 combines with J gene TRBJ2-5, with 8 bases fitting TRBD2. From germline, CDR1 is SGHAT and CDR2 FQNNGV. V lost 5 bases, J lost 3 bases, and 8 bases stayed unmatched. This CDR3 is 15 amino acids long. The chain's CDR3 is CASSTGDSGEETQYF. The DNA of the CDR3 is TGTGCCAGCAGCACGGGGGATAGCGGGGAAGAGACCCAGTACTTC.

This clone was counted once. This chain joins TRBV5-6 and TRBJ1-6, with 8 bases aligning to TRBD1. The germline V gene has CDR1 SGHDT and CDR2 YYEEEE. This CDR3 is built from 16 residues. The junction had 8 bases not matched to a gene; V was cut back by 0 bases and J by 9 bases. CDR3 nucleotides: TGTGCCAGCAGCTTGGGCGGACAGGGTGCTTTTTCACCCCTCCACTTT. Translating gives CASSLGGQGAFSPLHF.

This chain links TRBV18 with TRBJ1-1; perhaps TRBD1 as D (5 bases). Trimming stripped 11 bases from V and 1 base from J, with 17 bases between. CDR3 length: 14 amino acids. The germline gives CDR1 KGHSH, CDR2 LQKENI. DNA for the CDR3: TGTGCCTCGGACCGGGGCAGATCGAACACTGAAGCTTTCTTT. Amino acids: CASDRGRSNTEAFF.

The rearrangement joins TRBV29-1 to TRBJ2-3, with D perhaps assigned TRBD1 or TRBD2 (6 bases each). CDR1 SQVTM and CDR2 ANQGSEA come from the germline V gene. This CDR3 is built from 13 residues. V lost 4 bases to trimming and J lost 2 bases, with 10 bases between them. CDR3 loop: CSVVSGATDTQYF. The CDR3 DNA reads as TGCAGCGTTGTGTCGGGGGCCACAGATACGCAGTATTTT.

The chain couples TRBV7-2 to TRBJ1-2; no definite D call. Trimming removed 4 bases from V and 4 bases from J, with 13 bases in between. Germline V gene lookup returns CDR1 SGHTA and CDR2 FQGNSA. There are 14 residues in the CDR3. CDR3: CASSSEATAYGYTF. CDR3 nucleotides: TGTGCCAGCAGCTCAGAGGCCACAGCCTATGGCTACACCTTC.

The CDR3 sequence is CASSFPGGANVLTF. DNA of the CDR3: TGTGCCAGCAGCTTTCCCGGCGGGGCCAACGTCCTGACTTTC. The rearrangement uses TRBV28 and TRBJ2-6; D uncertain. This CDR3 spans 14 amino acids. Between the trimmed V and J ends, which lost 6 bases and 4 bases, there was a span of 10 bases. Germline loops: CDR1 MDHEN, CDR2 SYDVKM. The full variable domain, its missing parts supplied by reference TRBV28 and TRBJ2-6, is DVKVTQSSRYLVKRTGEKVFLECVQDMDHENMFWYRQDPGLGLRLIYFSYDVKMKEKGDIPEGYSVSREKKERFSLILESASTNQTSMYLCASSFPGGANVLTFGAGSRLTVL.

Notes on this clone: The DNA is omitted, as the CDR3 cannot be located on it reliably, and the CDR3 follows TCRdb's listing. The genes are TRBV19 and TRBJ1-2; whether TRBD1, the table's D call, matches the DNA was not checked. The CDR3 is made up of 13 amino acids, end residues included. Looked up from germline, CDR1 is LNHDA and CDR2 is SQIVND (reference sequence). This CDR3 reads CASSILANTGYTF.

This clone was observed once. The V and J genes are TRBV30 and TRBJ1-1; D may be TRBD1 (6 bases). V lost 2 bases and J lost 4, with 14 bases in between. The CDR3 consists of 14 residues. Per the germline V gene, CDR1 is GTSNPN and CDR2 is SVGIG (reference sequence). The CDR3: CAWSWDTQGTEAFF. DNA for the CDR3: TGTGCCTGGAGTTGGGACACGCAGGGCACTGAAGCTTTCTTT.